This T cell receptor (beta chain) was recovered during a study of Graves' ophthalmopathy and Graves' hyperthyroidism. Ophthalmopathy donors' eye disease showed moderate-to-severe activity, CAS of at least 3, NOSPECS of at least 4 and duration under 3 months. Orbital computed tomography, thyroid ultrasound, TRAb, serum thyroxine and clinical symptoms formed the basis of diagnosis. Per germline, CDR1 SNHLY and CDR2 FYNNEI. This CDR3 is 16 amino acids long. Trimming cost V 8 bases and J 0 bases; bases outside gene matches: 12. TCR beta CDR3 regions were amplified from RNA transcripts. RT-PCR with HTBI primers came first, then second-round multiplex PCR. TCRdb independently ran MiXCR on the multiplex PCR reads; one entry per CDR3 protein. The table has 650,000 to 800,000 distinct CDR3 sequences, roughly 41% seen once.

Sample: peripheral blood. This TCR came from an adult man with Graves' ophthalmopathy. The chain has TRBV2 and TRBJ1-2; 7 bases are a match to TRBD1. CDR3 in amino acids: CASSPNGQATNYGYTF. In DNA form, the CDR3 reads TGTGCCAGCTCACCAAACGGACAGGCAACTAACTATGGCTACACCTTC.